This T cell receptor (beta chain) derives from a study of regulatory T cells after allogeneic stem cell transplantation (dated by TCRdb to the late 2010s). Broadly, across the study: Patients were grouped by whether acute graft-versus-host disease developed within 100 days after stem cell transplantation. Conventional CD4+ T cells defined as CD4+CD25+/-CD127+ were also sorted and TCR-sequenced for comparison in the study. CD4+CD25+CD127- regulatory T cells were isolated from patient PBMCs by fluorescence-activated cell sorting. The study compared the TCR repertoire of regulatory T cells after allogeneic stem cell transplantation in patients who had acute graft-versus-host disease versus patients who did not.

In the germline V gene, CDR1 corresponds to SQVTM and CDR2 to ANQGSEA. Ends trimmed: V by 6 bases, J by 4 bases; bases unmatched to a gene: 15. Counted from cysteine to phenylalanine, this CDR3 has 16 amino acids. Only the CDR3 portion is preserved as DNA: 48 bases, with reading frame beginning at the first base. As concerns this clonotype: No antigen is known for it. No per-base quality is available; no much larger clone lies one base away.

Instrument on record: Illumina MiSeq. After the RNA was reverse transcribed with the SMARTer RACE cDNA Amplification kit, the TCR beta CDR3 region was amplified. The RNeasy Mini Kit was used to extract RNA from the sorted cells. TCR beta amplicons were sequenced using Illumina paired-end sequencing. Under the source paper's analysis protocol: MiXCR, VDJtools and the tcR R package were used for TCR repertoire analysis. The inverse Simpson index was used to measure diversity, and clones were grouped as rare, small, medium or expanded based on each clone's proportion of the repertoire. TCRdb reprocessing: public reads trimmed at Q25 with fastp, clones called with MiXCR, in-frame beta chains kept. Rows are unified per CDR3 protein, each entry keeping the most common DNA and genes. The V and J calls, along with clone size, are taken from TCRdb and not from the paper's own processing. Present in this sample are roughly 4,700 distinct CDR3 sequences, roughly 95% of which were seen just once. About 37% of the sample is taken by the ten largest.

According to the study, the label for this sample's time point signals: 30 days after allogeneic hematopoietic stem cell transplantation. At 30 days after allogeneic hematopoietic stem cell transplantation, peripheral blood mononuclear cells were collected from the patients. Broader findings and caveats from the paper: Because the patient sample size was small, the findings needed to be validated in a larger cohort. Whether or not patients had graft-versus-host disease, conventional CD4+ T-cell repertoire diversity showed no significant difference. Top 10 regulatory T-cell clones occupied a significantly larger repertoire share in non-GvHD patients, suggesting expansion of presumably allo-specific protective clones. No regulatory T-cell clones were found in all patients, and the number of sorted cells showed no significant correlation with the inverse Simpson index. Patients without graft-versus-host disease showed a less diverse, more focused regulatory T-cell TCR repertoire than patients with the disease.

The V gene is TRBV29-1 and the J gene is TRBJ2-1; 7 central bases correspond to TRBD1. This specimen was sorted CD4+ T cells from blood (whether regulatory or conventional is not recorded), taken 30 days after allogeneic stem cell transplant. The sequence derives from a human patient who had an allogeneic stem cell transplant, so the T cells may come from the graft donor. The nucleotide sequence is TGCAGCGTGACCCACGAGACAGGGCGATCGTACAATGAGCAGTTCTTC. Its translation reads: CSVTHETGRSYNEQFF.